This T cell receptor beta chain was identified in a study of cytomegalovirus exposure and HLA in healthy donors. As for this clone: The antigen remains unidentified.

Clones were read by immunoSEQ multiplex PCR, and TCRdb kept only the in-frame ones, dropping some. The table lists 150,000 to 200,000 clones, 86% of them singletons. Broader study findings: That first-cohort TCR clusters tended to co-occur in the 95 to 150 validation repertoires was found in a later analysis.

This TCR was sampled from a woman aged 18-35 years in good health and CMV-seronegative. The sequenced sample was PBMCs.

The CDR3 loop reads CASSLGGPGTGELFF. CDR3 sequence (DNA): TGTGCCAGCAGCTTAGGAGGGCCAGGGACCGGGGAGCTGTTTTTT. The V call is TRBV13, the J call TRBJ2-2; TRBD1 might be the D (5 bases). Germline V lookup: CDR1 PRHDT, CDR2 FYEKMQ (reference sequence). V was shortened by 0 bases and J by 5 bases, with 10 bases between the two germline ends. This CDR3 comprises 15 residues. Using reference TRBV13 and TRBJ2-2 for the parts outside the CDR3, the full variable domain is AAGVIQSPRHLIKEKRETATLKCYPIPRHDTVYWYQQGPGQDPQFLISFYEKMQSDKGSIPDRFSAQQFSDYHSELNMSSLELGDSALYFCASSLGGPGTGELFFGEGSRLTVL.